The 15 T cell receptor beta chains in this list originate from one sample, sequenced in a study of PD-1 blockade in classical Hodgkin lymphoma. Profiled with immunoSEQ multiplex PCR; TCRdb holds only in-frame clones, not every one. This table has about 9,200 clones, about 82% appearing once. Time point here: cycle 4 day 1 (C4D1), after five to seven weeks of nivolumab. Following autologous stem cell transplantation, relapse occurred in every patient, and exposure to brentuximab vedotin varied. This specimen was peripheral blood mononuclear cells (PBMCs), taken before the fourth cycle of nivolumab. All receptors derive from a human donor with classical Hodgkin lymphoma.

This chain connects TRBV5-1 to TRBJ1-2; the D gene is possibly TRBD1 (5 bases). The CDR3 is 15 amino acids. Germline CDR1 is SGHRS and CDR2 is YFSETQ. Trimming took off 0 bases at V and 2 bases at J, with 11 bases between the two ends. The CDR3 DNA is TGCGCCAGCAGCTTGGCCGACAGCCTGAACTATGGCTACACCTTC. Translating it yields CASSLADSLNYGYTF.

The genes are TRBV14 and TRBJ2-1, with 8 bases aligning to TRBD2. This CDR3 is built from 16 residues. Germline-derived CDR1 and CDR2 are SGHDN and FVKESK. V lost 8 bases to trimming and J lost 8 bases; unmatched junction nucleotides: 17. The CDR3 here is CASSWVKREGRDEQFF. The CDR3 DNA sequence: TGTGCCAGCTCCTGGGTGAAACGGGAGGGCAGAGATGAGCAGTTCTTC.

On this clone itself: One end of the junction varies from germline; a read error may be responsible. Distinct nucleotide sequences in the sample also encode this CDR3. This sequence joins TRBV2 and TRBJ2-3, with D possibly being TRBD1 or TRBD2 (5 bases each). The CDR3 is 17 amino acids. Looked up from germline, CDR1 is SNHLY and CDR2 is FYNNEI. CDR3 sequence: CASSTPLGRTSTDTQYF. CDR3 DNA: TGTGCTAGCAGTACACCCCTGGGACGGACCTCCACAGATACGCAGTATTTT.

The V and J genes are TRBV2 and TRBJ1-1; TRBD1 agrees at 8 bases. Trimming cost V 7 bases and J 0 bases; bases outside gene matches: 7. This CDR3 contains 15 residues. CDR1 and CDR2 (germline): SNHLY, FYNNEI. This CDR3 reads CASTGQGPMNTEAFF. As DNA, the CDR3 is TGTGCCAGCACTGGACAGGGTCCCATGAACACTGAAGCTTTCTTT.

The chain uses TRBV11-2 and TRBJ2-2; TRBD2 matches 12 bases. CDR3 length: 17 amino acids. The germline gives CDR1 SGHAT, CDR2 FQNNGV. V lost 5 bases to trimming and J lost 1 base; unmatched junction nucleotides: 5. CDR3 in DNA: TGTGCCAGCAGCCCAGGACTAGCGGGGAAGAACACCGGGGAGCTGTTTTTT. It translates to CASSPGLAGKNTGELFF.

V is TRBV28 and J is TRBJ2-1, with D hard to call. Germline V CDR1 and CDR2: MDHEN, SYDVKM. The CDR3 runs 12 residues. V gave up 4 bases and J gave up 4 bases, with 5 bases separating them. The CDR3 is CASSSRYNEQFF. The CDR3 DNA reads TGTGCCAGCAGTTCCCGGTACAATGAGCAGTTCTTC.

J is TRBJ1-1 and V is TRBV7-6, with D possibly TRBD1 on 6 matching bases. CDR3 size: 14 residues. The V end lost 5 bases, the J end lost 4 bases, and 14 bases lay between the germline ends. The germline V gene encodes CDR1 SGHVS and CDR2 FNYEAQ. CDR3 loop: CASSLGGAGTEAFF. CDR3 nucleotides: TGTGCCAGCAGCCTAGGGGGGGCGGGCACTGAAGCTTTCTTT.

The chain combines TRBV15 with TRBJ1-1, with D maybe TRBD1 (5 bases). The CDR3 spans 15 residues. Trimming took off 5 bases at V and 1 base at J, with 14 bases between the two ends. Germline V gives CDR1 LNHNV, CDR2 YYDKDF (reference sequence). CDR3 in amino acids: CATSFALRGNTEAFF. The CDR3 DNA sequence: TGTGCCACCAGCTTTGCTCTAAGGGGGAACACTGAAGCTTTCTTT.

This sequence joins TRBV6-5 and TRBJ2-5, with TRBD2 matching over 7 bases. V lost 2 bases and J lost 5; bases outside the gene matches: 8. The CDR3 loop spans 15 amino acids. CDR1 and CDR2 from the germline V gene are MNHEY and SVGAGI. CDR3 in DNA: TGTGCCAGCAGTTACGGAGGGAGGGTGGGGGAGACCCAGTACTTC. Translation gives CASSYGGRVGETQYF.

V gene TRBV10-1 combines with J gene TRBJ2-1, with 9 bases identical to TRBD2. This CDR3 contains 15 residues. Germline V CDR1 and CDR2: WNHNN, SYGVQD (reference sequence). Germline trimming cut 5 bases from V and 4 bases from J; bases unmatched to any gene: 6. CDR3 DNA: TGCGCCAGCAGTTTAGCGGGAGCCCATTACAATGAGCAGTTCTTC. It codes for CASSLAGAHYNEQFF.

The chain combines TRBV7-9 with TRBJ2-7, with a tentative D call TRBD1 (6 bases). Per germline, CDR1 SEHNR and CDR2 FQNEAQ (reference sequence). V dropped 5 bases and J dropped 4 bases, with 15 bases sitting between them. The CDR3 covers 14 residues. CDR3 loop: CASSSDRPPYEQYF. CDR3 in DNA: TGTGCCAGCAGCAGTGACAGGCCACCATACGAGCAGTACTTC. Full variable domain (missing parts from reference TRBV7-9 and TRBJ2-7): DTGVSQNPRHKITKRGQNVTFRCDPISEHNRLYWYRQTLGQGPEFLTYFQNEAQLEKSRLLSDRFSAERPKGSFSTLEIQRTEQGDSAMYLCASSSDRPPYEQYFGPGTRLTVT.

This sequence joins TRBV4-2 and TRBJ1-1; 11 bases line up with TRBD1. This CDR3 region has 18 residues. The V gene end was trimmed by 2 bases and the J gene end by 0 bases; junction bases not matched to a gene: 8. Germline V gene sequence: CDR1 LGHNA, CDR2 YNFKEQ. CDR3 DNA: TGTGCCAGCAGCCAAAATCGTAGGACAGGGGGCCTGAACACTGAAGCTTTCTTT. Its protein product is CASSQNRRTGGLNTEAFF.

This clone was found a few times. The chain combines TRBV7-3 with TRBJ1-2, with 9 bases matching TRBD1. The CDR3 consists of 13 residues. Germline lookup yields CDR1 SGHTA and CDR2 FQGTGA. Trimming cost V 5 bases and J 8 bases; bases outside gene matches: 6. CDR3 in amino acids: CASSPRQGGGYTF. Here the CDR3 DNA reads TGTGCCAGCAGCCCTAGACAGGGGGGCGGCTACACCTTC.

V usage is TRBV7-2 and J usage is TRBJ2-7; D is tentatively TRBD1 or TRBD2 (5 bases each). Trimming stripped 3 bases from V and 0 bases from J, with 6 bases between. This CDR3 has 13 amino acids. The germline gives CDR1 SGHTA, CDR2 FQGNSA. Here the CDR3 reads CASSLGPSYEQYF. The CDR3 nucleotides read TGTGCCAGCAGCTTGGGACCCTCCTACGAGCAGTACTTC.

This clone was counted between two and nine times. This chain uses TRBV9 with TRBJ2-5; the D is unclear. Germline loops: CDR1 SGDLS, CDR2 YYNGEE. The CDR3 extends over 14 amino acids. Trimming shortened V by 0 bases and J by 1 base, and 7 bases separated the two germline ends. The CDR3 bases are TGTGCCAGCAGCGTAGAGCCTTCCCAAGAGACCCAGTACTTC. Encoded protein: CASSVEPSQETQYF. The variable domain in full, completed from reference TRBV9 and TRBJ2-5, reads DSGVTQTPKHLITATGQRVTLRCSPRSGDLSVYWYQQSLDQGLQFLIQYYNGEERAKGNILERFSAQQFPDLHSELNLSSLELGDSALYFCASSVEPSQETQYFGPGTRLLVL.